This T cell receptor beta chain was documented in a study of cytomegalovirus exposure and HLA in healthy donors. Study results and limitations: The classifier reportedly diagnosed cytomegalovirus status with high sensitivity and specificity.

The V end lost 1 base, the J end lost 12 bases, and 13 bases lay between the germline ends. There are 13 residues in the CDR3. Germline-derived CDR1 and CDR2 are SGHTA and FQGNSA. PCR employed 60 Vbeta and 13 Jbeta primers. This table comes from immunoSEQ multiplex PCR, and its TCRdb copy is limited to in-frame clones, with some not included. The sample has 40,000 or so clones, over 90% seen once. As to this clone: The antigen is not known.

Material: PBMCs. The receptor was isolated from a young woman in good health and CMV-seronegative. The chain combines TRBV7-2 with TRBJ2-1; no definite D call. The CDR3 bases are TGTGCCAGCAGCTTAGTAGCCCCCAATTCGCAGTTCTTC. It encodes CASSLVAPNSQFF.